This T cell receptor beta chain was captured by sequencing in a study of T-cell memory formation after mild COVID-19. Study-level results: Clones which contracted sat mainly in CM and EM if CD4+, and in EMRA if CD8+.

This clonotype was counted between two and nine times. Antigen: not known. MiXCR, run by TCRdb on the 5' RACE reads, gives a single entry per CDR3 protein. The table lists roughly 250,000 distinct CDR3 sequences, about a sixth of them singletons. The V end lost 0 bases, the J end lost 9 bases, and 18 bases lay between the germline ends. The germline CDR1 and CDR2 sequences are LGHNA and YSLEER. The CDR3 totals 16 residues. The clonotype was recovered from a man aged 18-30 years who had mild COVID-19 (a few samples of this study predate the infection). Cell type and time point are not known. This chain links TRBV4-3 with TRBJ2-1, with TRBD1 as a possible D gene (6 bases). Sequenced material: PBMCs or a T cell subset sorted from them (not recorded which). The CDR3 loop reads CASSQETGSVSVEQFF. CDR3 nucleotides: TGCGCCAGCAGCCAAGAAACAGGGTCAGTCTCGGTTGAGCAGTTCTTC.